These 14 T cell receptor beta chains were sequenced from one sample in a study of beta chain features in type 1 diabetes. Reverse transcribing all isolated RNA meant expressed TCRB transcripts were sequenced. Here immunoSEQ multiplex PCR was the method, and the copy in TCRdb shows in-frame clones only, minus some. The sample records about 140,000 clones, roughly 10% being singletons. The sequencing sample was made of central memory CD4+ T cells from blood. The receptors shown here come from a middle-aged woman in good health.

This clone was seen more than once but under ten times. The J gene is TRBJ1-5, the V gene TRBV19; TRBD1 agrees at 11 bases. The germline gives CDR1 LNHDA, CDR2 SQIVND (reference sequence). The CDR3 totals 14 residues. J gave up 6 bases and V 6 bases, and 4 bases lay outside the gene matches. DNA for the CDR3: TGTGCCAGTAGACTGGACAGGGGGCGTCAGCCCCAGCATTTT. Translated, it gives CASRLDRGRQPQHF.

This clone was detected many times. This rearrangement joins TRBV27 to TRBJ2-7; TRBD2 might be the D (5 bases). This CDR3 is 12 amino acids long. Germline V gene sequence: CDR1 MNHEY, CDR2 SMNVEV (reference sequence). V shed 3 bases and J shed 10 bases, with 13 bases lying between them. The CDR3 region has the DNA TGTGCCAGCAGTTTTTCCGGGATTCGACAGTACTTC. Protein: CASSFSGIRQYF.

This clone was recorded a few times. The genes are TRBV14 and TRBJ2-7; the match to TRBD1 covers 7 bases. Losses at the gene ends were 1 base for V and 3 bases for J; bases not matched to a gene: 6. This CDR3 region has 15 residues. CDR1 and CDR2 from the germline V gene are SGHDN and FVKESK. CDR3: CASSQGARGSYEQYF. CDR3 sequence (DNA): TGTGCCAGCAGCCAAGGGGCCAGGGGGAGCTACGAGCAGTACTTC. The variable domain in full, with the rest retrieved from reference TRBV14 and TRBJ2-7, is EAGVTQFPSHSVIEKGQTVTLRCDPISGHDNLYWYRRVMGKEIKFLLHFVKESKQDESGMPNNRFLAERTGGTYSTLKVQPAELEDSGVYFCASSQGARGSYEQYFGPGTRLTVT.

This rearrangement joins TRBV7-8 to TRBJ1-5, with TRBD1 as a possible D gene (5 bases). V was clipped by 3 bases and J by 2 bases, with 14 bases between them. CDR1 and CDR2 (germline): SGHVS, FQNEAQ. There are 16 residues in the CDR3. The CDR3 region has the DNA TGTGCCAGCAGCTTGACGGGGGGGTTTGGCAATCAGCCCCAGCATTTT. It codes for CASSLTGGFGNQPQHF.

This clone has just a few counts. V is TRBV20-1 and J is TRBJ2-1; D gene ambiguous. Germline V gene sequence: CDR1 DFQATT, CDR2 SNEGSKA (reference sequence). With 6 bases removed from V and 8 bases from J, the gap between germline ends came to 8 bases. The CDR3 consists of 10 residues. The CDR3 DNA reads as TGCAGTGCCGGTGACTATGAGCAGTTCTTC. Encoded protein: CSAGDYEQFF.

The chain recombines TRBV6-1 with TRBJ1-6, with D possibly TRBD1 on 6 matching bases. Trimming left V 7 bases short and J 7 bases short, with 17 bases between. Per the germline V gene, CDR1 is MNHNS and CDR2 is SASEGT. This CDR3 has 15 amino acids. The CDR3 here is CASMEEGTRNSPLHF. The CDR3 bases are TGTGCCAGCATGGAGGAAGGGACACGCAATTCACCCCTCCACTTT.

The table lists this clone with a few counts. The chain couples TRBV29-1 to TRBJ1-2; TRBD1 agrees at 12 bases. Trimming removed 7 bases from V and 8 bases from J; junction bases left unmatched: 2. The CDR3 runs 11 residues. Per the germline V gene, CDR1 is SQVTM and CDR2 is ANQGSEA. This CDR3 reads CSGGTGGGYTF. The CDR3 DNA is TGCAGCGGAGGGACAGGGGGCGGCTACACCTTC.

This clone was seen only a few times. This chain connects TRBV6-5 to TRBJ1-2; TRBD1 aligns across 7 bases. The CDR3 length is 14 residues. CDR1 MNHEY and CDR2 SVGAGI come from the germline V gene. The V and J ends lost 4 bases and 1 base, in that order; junction bases with no gene match: 3. CDR3 DNA sequence: TGTGCCAGCAGTTCCCCAGGGGGTAACTATGGCTACACCTTC. Amino acid sequence: CASSSPGGNYGYTF.

This chain uses TRBV2 with TRBJ2-2, with TRBD2 identical over 11 bases. Germline CDR1 and CDR2: SNHLY and FYNNEI. This CDR3 is 15 amino acids long. V was pared by 6 bases and J by 5 bases, with 5 bases of the junction left unmatched. The chain's CDR3 is CASSLGLAETGELFF. The CDR3 DNA reads as TGTGCCAGCAGCCTGGGACTAGCGGAAACCGGGGAGCTGTTTTTT.

The chain employs TRBV6-1 and TRBJ2-5; tentatively, D is TRBD2 (5 bases). The CDR3 spans 13 residues. V gave up 6 bases and J gave up 5 bases, with 13 bases separating them. The V gene's germline CDR1 is MNHNS and CDR2 SASEGT. The CDR3 protein is CASSLYWRETQYF. CDR3 nucleotide sequence: TGTGCCAGCAGCCTCTATTGGAGGGAGACCCAGTACTTC.

This clone appeared a single time. J is TRBJ2-3 and V is TRBV6-5; 8 bases agree with TRBD1. V lost 6 bases to trimming and J lost 4 bases; unmatched junction nucleotides: 3. The germline V gene encodes CDR1 MNHEY and CDR2 SVGAGI. The CDR3 totals 13 residues. Here the CDR3 reads CASRIQGADTQYF. CDR3 DNA sequence: TGTGCCAGCAGGATACAGGGGGCAGATACGCAGTATTTT.

This clone was observed a few times. V and J are TRBV6-5 and TRBJ2-1; maybe TRBD1 (5 bases). The CDR3 totals 14 residues. The germline V gene has CDR1 MNHEY and CDR2 SVGAGI. V lost 7 bases to trimming and J lost 9 bases, with 19 bases between them. CDR3 residues: CASTSSSGLGEQFF. CDR3 nucleotide sequence: TGTGCCAGCACCTCTAGTTCAGGGTTGGGTGAGCAGTTCTTC.

There are many counts of this clone. This sequence joins TRBV4-1 and TRBJ2-2; 7 bases are a match to TRBD2. Germline V lookup: CDR1 MGHRA, CDR2 YSYEKL. V shed 6 bases and J 4 bases; nucleotides not matched to a gene: 11. The CDR3 consists of 16 residues. The CDR3 nucleotides are TGCGCCAGCAGTCAGAGTGGTGGGGGGGGCACCGGGGAGCTGTTTTTT. It translates to CASSQSGGGGTGELFF.

For this clone: Other DNA sequences in the same sample also yield this CDR3. The chain couples TRBV6-6 to TRBJ2-7, with TRBD1 identical over 9 bases. CDR1 is MNHNY and CDR2 is SVGAGI in the germline V gene (reference sequence). Losses at the gene ends were 5 bases for V and 0 bases for J; bases not matched to a gene: 2. The CDR3 loop spans 14 amino acids. The CDR3 loop is CASSGTGSSYEQYF. The CDR3 nucleotides read TGTGCCAGCAGTGGGACAGGGTCCTCCTACGAGCAGTACTTC.